This is a list of T cell receptor beta chains from one sample in a study of somatic mutations in cytotoxic T cells in rheumatoid arthritis. Produced via immunoSEQ multiplex PCR; TCRdb's table is partial and in-frame only. The top ten hold approximately 9.9% of the sample, which has about 25,000 clones, roughly 69% seen once. Material: CD8+ T cells sorted from blood. These receptors were collected from a woman under 30 in good health. The CDR3 runs from the conserved cysteine through the conserved F or W. Each record gives: V gene, D gene, clone size, J gene, CDR3 length, CDR3 protein, CDR3 DNA. A D gene is named only where the DNA matches it firmly. Clone size is stated in some rows and not others, as once, few, many or a class when expanded.

V: TRBV7-8; D: -; size: -; J: TRBJ2-1; length: 16; CDR3: CASSLGASESYNEQFF; DNA: TGTGCCAGCAGCTTAGGGGCTAGCGAGTCCTACAATGAGCAGTTCTTC
V: TRBV2; D: TRBD2; size: -; J: TRBJ2-1; length: 16; CDR3: CASSGTSGSLYNEQFF; DNA: TGTGCCAGCAGCGGGACTAGCGGGAGTTTGTACAATGAGCAGTTCTTC
V: TRBV4-2; D: -; size: -; J: TRBJ2-7; length: 19; CDR3: CASSQGDLTNLATPYEQYF; DNA: TGTGCCAGCAGCCAAGGGGACCTGACCAACCTAGCGACACCTTACGAGCAGTACTTC
V: TRBV6-5; D: -; size: -; J: TRBJ1-1; length: 12; CDR3: CASSYGDTEAFF; DNA: TGTGCCAGCAGTTACGGGGACACTGAAGCTTTCTTT
V: TRBV27; D: -; size: -; J: TRBJ1-5; length: 14; CDR3: CASRPLSSNQPQHF; DNA: TGTGCCAGCAGGCCCCTGAGTAGCAATCAGCCCCAGCATTTT
V: TRBV30; D: -; size: -; J: TRBJ2-5; length: 11; CDR3: CAWRVGRTQYF; DNA: TGTGCCTGGAGAGTGGGAAGGACCCAGTACTTC
V: TRBV4-1; D: -; size: -; J: TRBJ1-6; length: 14; CDR3: CASSQRELNSPLHF; DNA: TGCGCCAGCAGCCAGCGGGAGCTGAATTCACCCCTCCACTTT
V: TRBV27; D: -; size: -; J: TRBJ2-2; length: 11; CDR3: CASSSTGELFF; DNA: TGTGCCAGCAGCTCTACCGGGGAGCTGTTTTTT
V: TRBV14; D: -; size: few; J: TRBJ2-6; length: 16; CDR3: CASSQDVGSGANVLTF; DNA: TGTGCCAGCAGCCAAGATGTAGGCTCTGGGGCCAACGTCCTGACTTTC
V: TRBV5-1; D: -; size: -; J: TRBJ2-3; length: 15; CDR3: CASSLATSSTDTQYF; DNA: TGCGCCAGCAGCTTGGCCACATCTAGCACAGATACGCAGTATTTT
V: TRBV5-8; D: -; size: -; J: TRBJ2-7; length: 11; CDR3: CASTNSYEQYF; DNA: TGTGCCAGCACCAACAGCTACGAGCAGTACTTC
V: TRBV5-1; D: -; size: few; J: TRBJ1-1; length: 16; CDR3: CASSLVHGTPNTEAFF; DNA: TGCGCCAGCAGCTTGGTCCACGGGACACCTAACACTGAAGCTTTCTTT
V: TRBV19; D: -; size: -; J: TRBJ1-1; length: 12; CDR3: CATVLGSTEAFF; DNA: TGTGCCACAGTCTTGGGTTCCACTGAAGCTTTCTTT
V: TRBV15; D: -; size: -; J: TRBJ2-1; length: 18; CDR3: CATSRVGADPTFHNEQFF; DNA: TGTGCCACCAGCAGAGTAGGCGCCGACCCCACGTTCCACAATGAGCAGTTCTTC
V: TRBV4-2; D: TRBD2; size: -; J: TRBJ2-3; length: 16; CDR3: CASSQLAGGSTDTQYF; DNA: TGTGCCAGCAGCCAGCTAGCGGGGGGTAGCACAGATACGCAGTATTTT
V: TRBV25-1; D: -; size: -; J: TRBJ2-2; length: 13; CDR3: CASSDANTGELFF; DNA: TGTGCCAGCAGTGATGCAAACACCGGGGAGCTGTTTTTT
V: TRBV5-1; D: TRBD1; size: once; J: TRBJ2-1; length: 15; CDR3: CASSIGQGAEREQFF; DNA: TGCGCCAGCAGCATAGGACAGGGGGCTGAAAGGGAGCAGTTCTTC
V: TRBV7-9; D: TRBD1; size: -; J: TRBJ2-6; length: 16; CDR3: CASSLATGTGANVLTF; DNA: TGTGCCAGCAGCTTAGCGACAGGGACTGGGGCCAACGTCCTGACTTTC
V: TRBV6-1; D: -; size: medium-sized; J: TRBJ1-2; length: 12; CDR3: CASGTQNYGYTF; DNA: TGTGCCAGCGGGACCCAGAACTATGGCTACACCTTC
V: TRBV27; D: -; size: -; J: TRBJ1-1; length: 14; CDR3: CASTPLGGGTEAFF; DNA: TGTGCCAGCACCCCCCTCGGTGGGGGCACTGAAGCTTTCTTT
V: TRBV2; D: -; size: few; J: TRBJ2-2; length: 16; CDR3: CASSTPRTKGAGELFF; DNA: TGTGCCAGCTCGACACCGAGGACGAAAGGGGCCGGGGAGCTGTTTTTT
V: TRBV28; D: -; size: -; J: TRBJ2-1; length: 15; CDR3: CASSLWRSSYNEQFF; DNA: TGTGCCAGCAGTTTATGGCGTAGCTCCTACAATGAGCAGTTCTTC
V: TRBV19; D: -; size: few; J: TRBJ2-7; length: 13; CDR3: CASSLRTYYEQYF; DNA: TGTGCCAGTAGTCTGCGGACATACTACGAGCAGTACTTC
V: TRBV27; D: TRBD2; size: -; J: TRBJ2-2; length: 15; CDR3: CASRMGLPNTGELFF; DNA: TGTGCCAGCAGAATGGGACTACCAAACACCGGGGAGCTGTTTTTT
V: TRBV7-9; D: -; size: -; J: TRBJ1-4; length: 15; CDR3: CASSTAAGYDEKLFF; DNA: TGTGCCAGCAGCACCGCCGCCGGGTATGATGAAAAACTGTTTTTT
V: TRBV6-4; D: TRBD1; size: -; J: TRBJ1-1; length: 13; CDR3: CASSDSTGEEAFF; DNA: TGTGCCAGCAGTGACTCGACAGGGGAGGAAGCTTTCTTT
V: TRBV4-1; D: TRBD2; size: few; J: TRBJ2-7; length: 16; CDR3: CASSQVSTSASYEQYF; DNA: TGCGCCAGCAGCCAAGTGTCGACTAGCGCATCCTACGAGCAGTACTTC
V: TRBV7-6; D: -; size: -; J: TRBJ2-3; length: 14; CDR3: CASSLGLGTDTQYF; DNA: TGTGCCAGCAGCTTAGGTCTAGGCACAGATACGCAGTATTTT
V: TRBV4-2; D: -; size: few; J: TRBJ1-1; length: 12; CDR3: CASSQGYTEAFF; DNA: TGTGCCAGCAGCCAGGGTTACACTGAAGCTTTCTTT
V: TRBV28; D: -; size: -; J: TRBJ2-7; length: 17; CDR3: CASSFPNTGPPTYEQYF; DNA: TGTGCCAGCAGTTTCCCGAATACGGGGCCGCCCACCTACGAGCAGTACTTC
V: TRBV10-1; D: -; size: -; J: TRBJ2-1; length: 13; CDR3: CASSERPYNEQFF; DNA: TGCGCCAGCTCTGAGCGGCCCTACAATGAGCAGTTCTTC
V: TRBV19; D: TRBD1; size: -; J: TRBJ1-1; length: 13; CDR3: CASTWTGNTEAFF; DNA: TGTGCCAGTACCTGGACAGGAAACACTGAAGCTTTCTTT
V: TRBV6-5; D: TRBD1; size: -; J: TRBJ1-1; length: 16; CDR3: CASSYAGGRENTEAFF; DNA: TGTGCCAGCAGTTACGCAGGGGGCCGCGAGAACACTGAAGCTTTCTTT
V: TRBV7-8; D: TRBD1; size: -; J: TRBJ1-1; length: 12; CDR3: CASSPGTGMAFF; DNA: TGTGCCAGCAGCCCTGGGACAGGGATGGCTTTCTTT
V: TRBV28; D: TRBD1; size: -; J: TRBJ2-7; length: 14; CDR3: CASSHRGSSYEQYF; DNA: TGTGCCAGCAGCCACAGGGGGAGCTCCTACGAGCAGTACTTC
V: TRBV28; D: TRBD1; size: -; J: TRBJ2-7; length: 13; CDR3: CASLGDRTYEQYF; DNA: TGTGCCAGCTTAGGGGACAGGACATACGAGCAGTACTTC
V: TRBV5-6; D: -; size: -; J: TRBJ1-2; length: 14; CDR3: CASSLDPYNYGYTF; DNA: TGTGCCAGCAGCTTGGACCCCTATAACTATGGCTACACCTTC
V: TRBV27; D: -; size: once; J: TRBJ1-5; length: 16; CDR3: CASSLQPTTSNQPQHF; DNA: TGTGCCAGCAGTTTACAACCTACCACTTCTAATCAGCCCCAGCATTTT
V: TRBV27; D: TRBD2; size: -; J: TRBJ2-2; length: 17; CDR3: CASSLARWTSGGGELFF; DNA: TGTGCCAGCAGCTTGGCCAGATGGACTAGCGGGGGCGGGGAGCTGTTTTTT
V: TRBV14; D: -; size: -; J: TRBJ2-1; length: 14; CDR3: CASSQDVGRSEQFF; DNA: TGTGCCAGCAGCCAAGACGTCGGACGTAGTGAGCAGTTCTTC
V: TRBV6-5; D: -; size: -; J: TRBJ2-7; length: 14; CDR3: CASSSRLSHYEQYF; DNA: TGTGCCAGCAGTTCCCGACTATCCCACTACGAGCAGTACTTC
V: TRBV7-8; D: -; size: -; J: TRBJ2-5; length: 14; CDR3: CASSQSWLSETQYF; DNA: TGTGCCAGCAGCCAAAGTTGGTTGTCGGAGACCCAGTACTTC
V: TRBV2; D: TRBD1; size: -; J: TRBJ1-6; length: 12; CDR3: CASRQGNSPLHF; DNA: TGTGCCAGCCGACAGGGTAATTCACCCCTCCACTTT
V: TRBV15; D: TRBD1; size: -; J: TRBJ2-1; length: 16; CDR3: CATSGSPGQGHNEQFF; DNA: TGTGCCACCAGCGGTTCACCGGGACAGGGACATAATGAGCAGTTCTTC
V: TRBV7-6; D: -; size: -; J: TRBJ2-7; length: 13; CDR3: CASSSGSSYEQYF; DNA: TGTGCCAGCAGTAGCGGTAGCTCCTACGAGCAGTACTTC
V: TRBV4-2; D: TRBD1; size: -; J: TRBJ2-1; length: 14; CDR3: CASSQNQGEGEQFF; DNA: TGTGCCAGCAGCCAAAACCAGGGGGAAGGCGAGCAGTTCTTC